This T cell receptor (beta chain) derives from a study of identical twins. Whole-study findings and limits: Whereas memory repertoires showed no such difference, abundant cord blood beta clonotypes carried fewer insertions.

This CDR3 region has 13 residues. After removal of 4 bases from V and 6 bases from J, the junction contained 5 bases not matched to a gene. Germline CDR1 is SGHRS and CDR2 is YFSETQ. This clonotype was found a few times. Its antigen is not known. TCRdb re-called the 5' RACE reads through MiXCR, storing one row per CDR3 protein. The data contain a few hundred thousand distinct CDR3 sequences, more than 6.5% of them singletons. Separately, the same data were catalogued under a study of yellow fever vaccine responses in identical twins.

This chain joins TRBV5-1 and TRBJ1-2; 8 nucleotides align to TRBD1. The sequence came from a young woman in good health. Sequencing used memory (CD45RO+) T cells sorted from blood. The DNA of the CDR3 is TGCGCCAGCAGCCTGGACAGGGACGATGGCTACACCTTC. Translated: CASSLDRDDGYTF. The whole variable domain, filled in from reference TRBV5-1 and TRBJ1-2, reads KAGVTQTPRYLIKTRGQQVTLSCSPISGHRSVSWYQQTPGQGLQFLFEYFSETQRNKGNFPGRFSGRQFSNSRSEMNVSTLELGDSALYLCASSLDRDDGYTFGSGTRLTVV.